The 25 T cell receptor beta chains below were found in one sample sequenced in a study of blood T cell repertoires in COVID-19. The table came from immunoSEQ multiplex PCR; TCRdb's copy has only in-frame clones and leaves some out. The repertoire consists of a few hundred thousand clones, with around 85% occurring once and the leading ten covering 0.7% to 1%. The source material was peripheral blood. The receptors shown here come from a human donor with COVID-19, enrolled during active disease. The donor label of this sample is uncertain.

V and J are TRBV7-8 and TRBJ1-1; D unresolved. This CDR3 has 14 amino acids. The germline V and J ends were trimmed by 1 base and 1 base, with 7 bases remaining between them. Germline-derived CDR1 and CDR2 are SGHVS and FQNEAQ. The chain's CDR3 is CASSLGAGNTEAFF. CDR3 in DNA: TGTGCCAGCAGCTTAGGGGCCGGGAACACTGAAGCTTTCTTT.

The gene calls are TRBV6-5 and TRBJ1-2; TRBD1 matches 11 bases. The V gene's germline CDR1 is MNHEY and CDR2 SVGAGI. V shed 5 bases and J 6 bases; nucleotides not matched to a gene: 5. The CDR3 has 14 residues. The CDR3: CASSQRDRGDGYTF. The CDR3, as DNA: TGTGCCAGCAGTCAGAGGGACAGGGGGGATGGCTACACCTTC.

The chain is built from TRBV11-2 and TRBJ2-5; the D gene is possibly TRBD1 (6 bases). There are 13 residues in the CDR3. CDR1 SGHAT and CDR2 FQNNGV come from the germline V gene. V was pared by 4 bases and J by 4 bases, with 10 bases between. CDR3 residues: CASSWTEGETQYF. CDR3 nucleotide sequence: TGTGCCAGCAGCTGGACAGAGGGAGAGACCCAGTACTTC. The full variable domain, rest sourced from reference TRBV11-2 and TRBJ2-5, is EAGVAQSPRYKIIEKRQSVAFWCNPISGHATLYWYQQILGQGPKLLIQFQNNGVVDDSQLPKDRFSAERLKGVDSTLKIQPAKLEDSAVYLCASSWTEGETQYFGPGTRLLVL.

The V call is TRBV19, the J call TRBJ2-7; 7 nucleotides agree with TRBD2. Judging by the DNA end, TRBJ2-1 fits better; the J call may be wrong. The CDR3 covers 15 residues. CDR1 LNHDA and CDR2 SQIVND come from the germline V gene (reference sequence). The DNA of the CDR3 is TGTGCCAGTAGTATTGGGGGGGTAGTCTACAATGAGCAGTTCTTC. Translation: CASSIGGVVYNEQFF.

The chain employs TRBV3-1 (or the pseudogene TRBV3-2) and TRBJ1-1; D remains unclear. V lost 0 bases and J 4 bases, leaving 6 bases between the germline ends. This CDR3 is built from 13 residues. Germline-derived CDR1 and CDR2 are LGHDT and YNNKEL (reference sequence). Written as DNA, the CDR3 is TGTGCCAGCAGCCAAGAGCCGAGCACTGAAGCTTTCTTT. Protein product: CASSQEPSTEAFF.

The V gene is TRBV3-1 (or the pseudogene TRBV3-2), the J gene TRBJ1-3; 7 bases map to TRBD1. J was trimmed by 4 bases and V by 5 bases; bases with no gene match: 5. CDR1 is LGHDT, CDR2 YNNKEL, per germline (reference sequence). CDR3 length: 14 amino acids. CDR3 region: CASSYRGLGNTIYF. Written as DNA, the CDR3 is TGTGCCAGCAGCTACAGGGGCCTCGGAAACACCATATATTTT.

CDR3 sequence: CASSESPGSYNEQFF. The CDR3 region has the DNA TGTGCCAGCAGTGAATCTCCGGGTTCCTACAATGAGCAGTTCTTC. The J gene is TRBJ2-1, the V gene TRBV25-1; D gene uncertain. Germline CDR1 is MGHDK and CDR2 is SYGVNS. CDR3 size: 15 residues. Trimming cost V 1 base and J 1 base, with 8 bases left between them.

The V call is TRBV15, the J call TRBJ2-7; TRBD2 might be the D (5 bases). The CDR3 totals 15 residues. Germline CDR1 is LNHNV and CDR2 is YYDKDF (reference sequence). The V end was cut by 0 bases, the J end by 1 base, with 10 bases between. The CDR3 is CATSRDAAVSYEQYF. The CDR3 nucleotides are TGTGCCACCAGCAGAGATGCAGCGGTTTCCTACGAGCAGTACTTC.

This chain joins TRBV19 and TRBJ1-1; D may be TRBD1 (6 bases). CDR1 is LNHDA and CDR2 is SQIVND in the germline V gene (reference sequence). The V gene lost 3 bases and the J gene lost 3 bases, with 14 bases spanning the gap. The CDR3 consists of 15 residues. The CDR3 bases are TGTGCCAGTAGTATCCCGGGGGGGGCCGACACTGAAGCTTTCTTT. Its translation: CASSIPGGADTEAFF.

The chain recombines TRBV7-3 with TRBJ1-6, with D uncertain. V shed 5 bases and J shed 9 bases, with 14 bases lying between them. This CDR3 region has 14 residues. The germline V gene encodes CDR1 SGHTA and CDR2 FQGTGA. Written as DNA, the CDR3 is TGTGCCAGCAGCGTCCGGGGAGTTGGTTCACCCCTCCACTTT. Encoded protein: CASSVRGVGSPLHF.

The chain employs TRBV19 and TRBJ1-5; D possibly corresponds to TRBD1 (6 bases). This CDR3 region has 14 residues. V gave up 5 bases and J gave up 6 bases, with 14 bases separating them. CDR1 is LNHDA and CDR2 is SQIVND in the germline V gene (reference sequence). CDR3 bases: TGTGCCAGTAGTTCTACAGGGCCGGGTCAGCCCCAGCATTTT. Its protein product is CASSSTGPGQPQHF.

This clone has just one count. V usage is TRBV6-5 and J usage is TRBJ1-1; a weak D match, TRBD1 (5 bases). V was pared by 8 bases and J by 3 bases, with 16 bases between. CDR3 length: 14 residues. Germline assignment: CDR1 MNHEY and CDR2 SVGAGI. The CDR3, as DNA: TGTGCCAGCTGGTGGGGCCTCGAGGACACTGAAGCTTTCTTT. This gives the protein CASWWGLEDTEAFF.

To note about this clone: Mismatch with germline at one junction end may stem from a read error. This sequence joins TRBV24-1 and TRBJ1-1, with 9 bases matching TRBD1. Per the germline V gene, CDR1 is KGHDR and CDR2 is SFDVKD. The CDR3 consists of 13 residues. CDR3 in DNA: TGTGCCACCGGTGACAGGGGGTTCACTGAAGCTTTCTTT. Translated: CATGDRGFTEAFF.

V and J are TRBV13 and TRBJ2-1; D perhaps matches TRBD1 (5 bases). V gave up 5 bases and J gave up 10 bases, with 9 bases separating them. CDR3 length: 11 amino acids. Germline values: CDR1 PRHDT, CDR2 FYEKMQ (reference sequence). The CDR3 is CASSRRQEQFF. In DNA, the CDR3 is TGTGCCAGCAGCCGTAGACAGGAGCAGTTCTTC. Full variable domain (missing parts from reference TRBV13 and TRBJ2-1): AAGVIQSPRHLIKEKRETATLKCYPIPRHDTVYWYQQGPGQDPQFLISFYEKMQSDKGSIPDRFSAQQFSDYHSELNMSSLELGDSALYFCASSRRQEQFFGPGTRLTVL.

This chain connects TRBV19 to TRBJ2-1; TRBD2 matches at 8 bases. Per the germline V gene, CDR1 is LNHDA and CDR2 is SQIVND (reference sequence). The CDR3 is 15 residues long. The junction had 10 bases not matched to a gene; V was cut back by 4 bases and J by 8 bases. The CDR3 DNA is TGTGCCAGTAGTACCCCAGCGGGAGAGAGTGATGAGCAGTTCTTC. Its protein product is CASSTPAGESDEQFF.

The chain combines TRBV28 with TRBJ1-5, with D possibly TRBD1 on 6 matching bases. This CDR3 has 14 residues. Trimming took off 4 bases at V and 10 bases at J, with 17 bases between the two ends. The germline V gene encodes CDR1 MDHEN and CDR2 SYDVKM. This CDR3 is CASSSTGPQAPQHF. The CDR3 bases are TGTGCCAGCAGTTCTACAGGGCCCCAAGCCCCCCAGCATTTT. Full variable domain (remainder filled in from reference TRBV28 and TRBJ1-5): DVKVTQSSRYLVKRTGEKVFLECVQDMDHENMFWYRQDPGLGLRLIYFSYDVKMKEKGDIPEGYSVSREKKERFSLILESASTNQTSMYLCASSSTGPQAPQHFGDGTRLSIL.

This clone was found a few times. The J gene is TRBJ1-2, the V gene TRBV19, with 7 positions matching TRBD1. V trimming: 3 bases; J trimming: 7 bases; junction bases outside the gene matches: 5. Germline assignment: CDR1 LNHDA and CDR2 SQIVND (reference sequence). The CDR3 has 13 residues. CDR3 in DNA: TGTGCCAGTAGTATCCGACAGGGCGGTGGCTACACCTTC. This gives the protein CASSIRQGGGYTF. Supplemented by reference TRBV19 and TRBJ1-2, the full variable domain reads DGGITQSPKYLFRKEGQNVTLSCEQNLNHDAMYWYRQDPGQGLRLIYYSQIVNDFQKGDIAEGYSVSREKKESFPLTVTSAQKNPTAFYLCASSIRQGGGYTFGSGTRLTVV.

This clone was found a few times. The chain carries TRBV7-8 and TRBJ1-6, with D uncertain. V was clipped by 5 bases and J by 5 bases, with 10 bases between them. This CDR3 region has 14 residues. Per the germline V gene, CDR1 is SGHVS and CDR2 is FQNEAQ. CDR3 loop: CASSPRLDNSPLHF. The CDR3 DNA follows: TGTGCCAGCAGCCCCAGACTGGATAATTCACCCCTCCACTTT.

This chain connects TRBV7-3 to TRBJ2-3, with a weak D call TRBD2 (6 bases). Germline CDR1 SGHTA, CDR2 FQGTGA. The length of the CDR3 is 13 residues. V was cut by 2 bases and J by 4 bases, with 7 bases left in between. The CDR3 region is CASSLAGPDTQYF. The CDR3 DNA follows: TGTGCCAGCAGCTTAGCGGGACCAGATACGCAGTATTTT.

This chain links TRBV18 with TRBJ2-2, with no clear D. Between the trimmed V and J ends, which lost 2 bases and 3 bases, there was a span of 7 bases. Germline lookup yields CDR1 KGHSH and CDR2 LQKENI. The CDR3 runs to 14 residues. The chain's CDR3 is CASSPNRDTGELFF. DNA of the CDR3: TGTGCCAGCTCACCAAACAGAGACACCGGGGAGCTGTTTTTT.

The chain has TRBV5-3 and TRBJ2-3; D gene uncertain. TRBV5-3 is an open reading frame, and its role is uncertain. CDR3 length: 17 residues. Trimming removed 2 bases at V and 0 bases at J, with 16 bases between. The CDR3 reads CARSFCFGGPSTDTQYF. The CDR3 coding sequence is TGTGCCAGAAGCTTTTGTTTTGGCGGTCCTAGCACAGATACGCAGTATTTT.

J is TRBJ1-2 and V is TRBV25-1; the D is unclear. Trimming took 2 bases from V and 6 from J, leaving 10 bases between them. Germline V gene sequence: CDR1 MGHDK, CDR2 SYGVNS. The CDR3 loop spans 13 amino acids. The CDR3 loop reads CASSEGGIDGYTF. The CDR3, as DNA: TGTGCCAGCAGTGAAGGAGGAATTGATGGCTACACCTTC.

The V and J genes are TRBV7-6 and TRBJ2-2, with D tentatively TRBD1 (5 bases). The CDR3 is 15 residues long. Per germline, CDR1 SGHVS and CDR2 FNYEAQ. V was pared by 2 bases and J by 3 bases, with 10 bases between. CDR3 in DNA: TGTGCCAGCAGCTTAAGACAGAGCGACACCGGGGAGCTGTTTTTT. Amino acids: CASSLRQSDTGELFF.

The chain has TRBV6-5 and TRBJ1-1; D not resolved. Trimming removed 6 bases at V and 1 base at J, with 9 bases between. Germline-derived CDR1 and CDR2 are MNHEY and SVGAGI. The length of the CDR3 is 13 residues. The CDR3 sequence is CASRWEGNTEAFF. The CDR3 DNA sequence: TGTGCCAGCAGATGGGAGGGGAACACTGAAGCTTTCTTT.

This clone was observed a single time. The chain joins TRBV24-1 to TRBJ1-2; D call uncertain. The V gene's germline CDR1 is KGHDR and CDR2 SFDVKD. The CDR3 sequence is 12 residues long. Trimming took 4 bases from V and 3 from J, leaving 5 bases between them. The CDR3: CATSEGDYGYTF. CDR3 in DNA: TGTGCCACCAGTGAGGGCGACTATGGCTACACCTTC.